A selection of T cell receptor beta chains follows, all from one sample in a study of blood T cell repertoires in COVID-19. TCRdb's table, derived via immunoSEQ multiplex PCR, lists solely in-frame clones and lacks some. Seen here are 300,000 to 400,000 clones, over 70% observed once, and the top ten hold roughly 3%. Sequences were obtained from peripheral blood. These receptors all stem from a man aged 30-40 years with active or convalescent COVID-19. Both conserved end residues are part of each CDR3. Fields, in order: clone size, V gene, J gene, D gene, CDR3 DNA, CDR3 protein. A D gene is named only where the DNA matches it firmly. Rows give clone size only sometimes, using once, few, many, or a class for an expanded clone.

.	TRBV7-3	TRBJ2-3	TRBD2	TGTGCCAGCAGCTTATTAGCGGGGGGGACAGATACGCAGTATTTT	CASSLLAGGTDTQYF
.	TRBV9	TRBJ2-2	TRBD1	TGTGCCAGCAGCGAGTGGACAGGGGGCACCGGGGAGCTGTTTTTT	CASSEWTGGTGELFF
.	TRBV19	TRBJ2-1	TRBD1	TGTGCCAGTAGGACGGGACAGGGGGCGAACTACAATGAGCAGTTCTTC	CASRTGQGANYNEQFF
.	TRBV9	TRBJ2-7	.	TGTGCCAGCAGCGTAGGGGGACTTGGCGGGGACGAGCAGTACTTC	CASSVGGLGGDEQYF
.	TRBV30	TRBJ2-7	TRBD2	TGTGCCTGGAGTCCCGGGACTAGCGGGAGCTACGAGCAGTACTTC	CAWSPGTSGSYEQYF
.	TRBV12-1	TRBJ2-5	.	TGTGCCAGCAGCTTTCTAGCGGGGGGGGACTACCAAGAGACCCAGTACTTC	CASSFLAGGDYQETQYF
.	TRBV6-6	TRBJ1-5	TRBD1	TGTGCCAGCACCCTAAGGGGACAGTCAAATCAGCCCCAGCATTTT	CASTLRGQSNQPQHF
.	TRBV27	TRBJ2-5	TRBD1	TGTGCCAGCAGTTTAACCCCGGACAGGGGGGAGGAGACCCAGTACTTC	CASSLTPDRGEETQYF
.	TRBV14	TRBJ2-3	.	TGTGCCAGCAGCACGGGAATTAGCACAGATACGCAGTATTTT	CASSTGISTDTQYF
.	TRBV7-9	TRBJ1-5	.	TGTGCCAGCAGCTTAGGTCAGCAGGGGCACGGTCAGCCCCAGCATTTT	CASSLGQQGHGQPQHF
.	TRBV19	TRBJ1-1	.	TGTGCCAGTAGTATTTGGGGGGGGAACACTGAAGCTTTCTTT	CASSIWGGNTEAFF
.	TRBV6-2/TRBV6-3	TRBJ1-5	.	TGTGCCAGCAGCCTCCAAACTACAACCTTTGGGCCCCAGCATTTT	CASSLQTTTFGPQHF
.	TRBV4-1	TRBJ1-4	TRBD1	TGCGCCAGCAGCCTAGTTTTTACAGGGGGCATAAGTCTTGGTGAAAAACTGTTTTTT	CASSLVFTGGISLGEKLFF
.	TRBV2	TRBJ2-3	.	TGTGCCAGCACACGGGATTCCACAGATACGCAGTATTTT	CASTRDSTDTQYF
few	TRBV7-2	TRBJ1-1	TRBD1	TGTGCCAGCAGCCTTACAGGGGGAGGGACTGAAGCTTTCTTT	CASSLTGGGTEAFF
.	TRBV4-1	TRBJ2-1	TRBD2	TGCGCCAGCAGCCTCCCTCGGCGGGGGAGGAGGTATGAGCAGTTCTTC	CASSLPRRGRRYEQFF
once	TRBV29-1	TRBJ2-5	.	TGCAGCGTTGCACTATTCCAAGAGACCCAGTACTTC	CSVALFQETQYF